One sample yielded the 29 T cell receptor beta chains listed below, sequenced in a study of T cell clonality in common variable immunodeficiency. Sequencing was performed with immunoSEQ multiplex PCR; in TCRdb, only in-frame clones are kept and a portion is missing. Sampling found over 35,000 clones, none seen once. Sequenced sample: peripheral blood mononuclear cells. These receptors were collected from a person aged 18-70 years in good health.

This clone was seen at least ten times. The missing CDR3 end, 3 residues past where the read stops, is filled in from the germline J gene. V is TRBV6-1 and J is TRBJ2-3; D unresolved. CDR3 length equals 15 residues. Germline values: CDR1 MNHNS, CDR2 SASEGT. CDR3 sequence reads: CASSEDSLQKETQYF. The part of the CDR3 DNA that was read is TGTGCCAGCAGTGAAGATAGCCTCCAGAAGGAGACG.

This clone was found many times. Coverage ceases 3 residues before the CDR3 finishes, and the germline J gene fills in the end. The J gene is TRBJ2-7, the V gene TRBV6-2 or TRBV6-3, with 11 bases matching TRBD2. The V segment lost 6 bases and the J segment 1 base; nucleotides outside the gene matches: 2. Germline loops: CDR1 MNHEY, CDR2 SVGEGT. CDR3 size: 14 residues. CDR3 bases read: TGTGCCAGCAGGACTAGCGGGAATTCCTACGAG. Its translation: CASRTSGNSYE. The complete CDR3 reads CASRTSGNSYEQYF.

This clone was seen repeatedly, ten times or more. The CDR3 end lies 3 residues beyond the end of the read and is filled in from the germline J gene. The chain uses TRBV18 and TRBJ1-1; maybe TRBD1 (6 bases). The CDR3 spans 16 residues. The germline gives CDR1 KGHSH, CDR2 LQKENI. Trimming shortened V by 3 bases and J by 4 bases, and 18 bases separated the two germline ends. CDR3 amino acids: CASSPEQGSTGTEAFF. The sequenced part of the CDR3 DNA is TGTGCCAGCTCACCGGAACAGGGTAGTACAGGCACTGAA.

Concerning this clone itself: Coverage ceases 3 residues before the CDR3 finishes, and the germline J gene fills in the end. The rearrangement joins TRBV7-8 to TRBJ2-1; D is perhaps TRBD2 (5 bases). Germline CDR1 is SGHVS and CDR2 is FQNEAQ. The CDR3 is 13 amino acids. V was trimmed by 4 bases and J by 4 bases, leaving 8 bases between them. CDR3 residues: CASSSGLYNEQFF. Partial CDR3 DNA: TGTGCCAGCAGCTCCGGACTGTACAATGAG.

This clone showed up many times. The DNA read from the CDR3 is TGCGCCAGCAGCAAGACAGGGGACTCCTACAATGAG. Translating gives CASSKTGDSYNE. The entire CDR3 sequence reads CASSKTGDSYNEQFF. V and J are TRBV5-1 and TRBJ2-1; 8 nucleotides align to TRBD1. From the germline J gene comes the end of the CDR3, since the read stops 3 residues before it. The CDR3 is 15 residues long. Unmatched junction bases numbered 3, after V lost 4 bases and J lost 0 bases. Germline assignment: CDR1 SGHRS and CDR2 YFSETQ.

This clone was detected ten times or more. The observed sequence ends 3 residues before the CDR3 terminus, with the missing tail filled in from the germline J gene. The V call is TRBV28, the J call TRBJ2-7, with D perhaps TRBD2 (5 bases). Deletions cut 3 bases from V and 3 bases from J, with 6 bases between. This CDR3 has 12 amino acids. Germline V gene data show CDR1 as MDHEN and CDR2 as SYDVKM. The DNA read from the CDR3 is TGTGCCAGCAGTTTGAGCGGCTACGAG. This translates into CASSLSGYE. The entire CDR3 protein is CASSLSGYEQYF.

This clone showed up many times. The CDR3 sequence is CATSRDMGGEKLFF. CDR3 DNA, as far as it was read: TGTGCCACCAGCAGAGATATGGGGGGGGAAAAA. This rearrangement joins TRBV15 to TRBJ1-4, with a possible D match to TRBD1 (5 bases). The read halts 3 residues ahead of the CDR3 end, with the missing end drawn from the germline J gene. CDR3 size: 14 residues. V was cut by 0 bases and J by 8 bases, with 10 bases left in between. Germline CDR1 is LNHNV and CDR2 is YYDKDF (reference sequence).

This clone was counted at least ten times. The CDR3 extends 3 residues past the end of the read, so its final part is completed from the germline J gene. This chain uses TRBV2 with TRBJ2-5; the D is unclear. V was trimmed by 7 bases and J by 5 bases, leaving 14 bases between them. This CDR3 is built from 13 residues. Germline V CDR1 and CDR2: SNHLY, FYNNEI. The CDR3 is CASMIGPQETQYF. The sequenced part of the CDR3 DNA is TGTGCCAGCATGATAGGGCCTCAGGAGACC.

In its sample, this clone was seen many times. The CDR3 end falls 3 residues outside the read, so it is completed with the germline J gene. The chain couples TRBV30 to TRBJ2-5, with 7 bases aligning to TRBD1. Germline-derived CDR1 and CDR2 are GTSNPN and SVGIG (reference sequence). The V gene end was trimmed by 4 bases and the J gene end by 4 bases; junction bases not matched to a gene: 3. This CDR3 is built from 12 residues. The CDR3 loop reads CAWTTGSETQYF. CDR3 bases read: TGTGCCTGGACGACAGGGTCAGAGACC.

This clone was counted ten times or more. The read comes to an end 3 residues before the CDR3 does, leaving the germline J gene to fill in the end. V and J are TRBV7-2 and TRBJ2-1; 7 bases are shared with TRBD1. CDR1 is SGHTA and CDR2 is FQGNSA in the germline V gene. CDR3 size: 13 residues. After removal of 3 bases from V and 7 bases from J, the junction contained 3 bases not matched to a gene. The CDR3 sequence is CASSFDRANEQFF. Partial CDR3 DNA: TGTGCCAGCAGCTTTGACAGGGCAAATGAG.

At least ten counts were recorded for this clone. Read sequence stops 3 residues before the CDR3 end, and the germline J gene provides the missing end. The chain recombines TRBV5-4 with TRBJ1-1, with D possibly matching TRBD1 (5 bases). Germline lookup yields CDR1 SGHNT and CDR2 YYREEE (reference sequence). V lost 5 bases and J 6 bases, leaving 23 bases between the germline ends. This CDR3 contains 16 residues. The CDR3: CASSSGGTGHIPEAFF. The CDR3 DNA, read in part, is TGTGCCAGCAGTTCTGGAGGGACTGGGCACATCCCTGAA.

This clone occurred a few times. The missing CDR3 end, 3 residues past where the read stops, is filled in from the germline J gene. The chain links TRBV7-9 to TRBJ2-7; no firm D call. The CDR3 contains 15 residues. CDR1 SEHNR and CDR2 FQNEAQ come from the germline V gene (reference sequence). The V and J ends lost 0 bases and 0 bases respectively, with 9 bases between them. The covered CDR3 bases are TGTGCCAGCAGCTTAGCGAGCACCATCTCCTACGAG. Residues: CASSLASTISYE. The whole CDR3 sequence reads CASSLASTISYEQYF.

This clone was recorded many times. The read stops 3 residues short of the end of the CDR3; the missing end is completed from the germline J gene. The chain links TRBV20-1 to TRBJ2-1; the match to TRBD1 covers 10 bases. There are 15 residues in the CDR3. The J segment lost 7 bases and the V segment lost 2 bases, leaving 8 bases of the junction unmatched. Per germline, CDR1 DFQATT and CDR2 SNEGSKA (reference sequence). CDR3 DNA (partial): TGCAGTGCTAGAAGAAGGGACAGGGGAATAAATGAG. Translating it yields CSARRRDRGINE. In full, the CDR3 reads CSARRRDRGINEQFF.

This clone was counted many times. Coverage ceases 3 residues before the CDR3 finishes, and the germline J gene fills in the end. The same CDR3 also results from other DNA sequences found in this sample. The chain employs TRBV20-1 and TRBJ1-2; D perhaps matches TRBD1 (5 bases). Trimming pared 0 bases from V and 0 bases from J, leaving 17 bases between. CDR3 length: 17 residues. Germline lookup yields CDR1 DFQATT and CDR2 SNEGSKA (reference sequence). CDR3 DNA (partial): TGCAGTGCTAGAGACCCACAGGATATAACACCTAACTATGGC. Amino acids: CSARDPQDITPNYG. The CDR3, in full, reads CSARDPQDITPNYGYTF.

This clone appeared many times. From the germline J gene comes the end of the CDR3, since the read stops 3 residues before it. The genes are TRBV30 and TRBJ2-7, with TRBD2 matching 9 bases. Germline values: CDR1 GTSNPN, CDR2 SVGIG (reference sequence). The trim removed 5 bases at V and 0 bases at J, leaving 11 bases unmatched. The CDR3 totals 16 residues. The CDR3 region is CAWGGWLAGRSYEQYF. CDR3 DNA, as far as it was read: TGTGCCTGGGGCGGATGGCTAGCGGGACGCTCCTACGAG.

This clone has a count of ten or more. From the germline J gene comes the end of the CDR3, since the read stops 3 residues before it. V usage is TRBV10-3 and J usage is TRBJ2-2; D is possibly TRBD2 (6 bases). Germline V gene data show CDR1 as ENHRY and CDR2 as SYGVKD. The V end lost 8 bases, the J end lost 7 bases, and 14 bases lay between the germline ends. CDR3 size: 13 residues. The CDR3 loop reads CAIFQEGNGELFF. The DNA read from the CDR3 is TGTGCCATCTTCCAGGAGGGTAACGGGGAG.

This clone was observed a handful of times. The CDR3 end lies 3 residues beyond the end of the read and is filled in from the germline J gene. V gene TRBV5-1 combines with J gene TRBJ1-4; 11 bases align to TRBD1. Germline V gene sequence: CDR1 SGHRS, CDR2 YFSETQ. The CDR3 runs 19 residues. V dropped 1 base and J dropped 1; count of bases not matched to a gene: 9. The CDR3 is CASSLSPPGQGVTNEKLFF. The DNA read from the CDR3 is TGCGCCAGCAGCTTGTCCCCCCCGGGACAGGGGGTAACTAATGAAAAA.

This clone was observed at least ten times. The missing CDR3 end, 3 residues past where the read stops, is filled in from the germline J gene. The chain recombines TRBV4-1 with TRBJ2-3, with 7 positions matching TRBD2. The ends lost 0 bases at V and 6 bases at J; junction bases unmatched: 6. Germline-derived CDR1 and CDR2 are MGHRA and YSYEKL. The CDR3 length is 15 residues. The CDR3 loop reads CASSQDPGGGDTQYF. The part of the CDR3 DNA that was read is TGCGCCAGCAGCCAAGATCCGGGAGGCGGGGATACG.

This clone was seen at least ten times. The read gets to within 3 residues of the CDR3 end, and the germline J gene fills in the rest. The chain has TRBV18 and TRBJ2-7, with D perhaps TRBD2 (6 bases). With 3 bases removed from V and 3 bases from J, the gap between germline ends came to 12 bases. The CDR3 runs 14 residues. Germline-derived CDR1 and CDR2 are KGHSH and LQKENI. The CDR3 bases that were read are TGTGCCAGCTCACCGACGGGACTGGGCTACGAG. It codes for CASSPTGLGYE. The whole CDR3 is CASSPTGLGYEQYF.

Points on this clone: The CDR3 end lies 3 residues beyond the end of the read and is filled in from the germline J gene. The J gene is TRBJ1-2, the V gene TRBV19; 8 nucleotides align to TRBD1. Germline V CDR1 and CDR2: LNHDA, SQIVND (reference sequence). The CDR3 has 15 residues. The CDR3 DNA, read in part, is TGTGCCAGTAGTAACTCCGGGACAGGAGGCTACGAC. It translates to CASSNSGTGGYD. The full CDR3 sequence reads CASSNSGTGGYDYTF.

This clone was recorded at least ten times. The read ends 3 residues shy of where the CDR3 ends; the end is completed using the germline J gene. J is TRBJ2-3 and V is TRBV6-4; D ambiguous. The CDR3 has 16 amino acids. Trimming removed 0 bases from V and 0 bases from J, with 10 bases in between. Germline CDR1 and CDR2: MRHNA and SNTAGT. The CDR3 sequence is CASSDSARSSTDTQYF. The CDR3 DNA, read in part, is TGTGCCAGCAGTGACTCGGCACGATCCAGCACAGATACG.

This clone was detected many times. Coverage ceases 3 residues before the CDR3 finishes, and the germline J gene fills in the end. The chain links TRBV30 to TRBJ2-6; TRBD1 is a possible D gene (5 bases). The CDR3 length is 13 residues. Per the germline V gene, CDR1 is GTSNPN and CDR2 is SVGIG (reference sequence). The covered CDR3 bases are TGTGCAACCGACAGTGTATGGGCCAACGTC. Protein: CATDSVWANV. The whole CDR3 sequence is CATDSVWANVLTF.

This clone was counted only a few times. The CDR3 end is not reached by the read, which stops 3 residues before it; the germline J gene fills it in. The V gene is TRBV30, the J gene TRBJ1-2; D is unclear. This CDR3 is 12 amino acids long. Germline CDR1 GTSNPN, CDR2 SVGIG (reference sequence). The DNA read from the CDR3 is TGTGCCTGGAGTGTACTTTCCCCGGGC. It is translated as CAWSVLSPG. The entire CDR3 reads CAWSVLSPGYTF.

This clone appeared many times. The read terminates 3 residues ahead of where the CDR3 ends, so the germline J gene completes it. The chain recombines TRBV19 with TRBJ1-1; 7 nucleotides match TRBD1. The CDR3 has 15 residues. CDR1 LNHDA and CDR2 SQIVND come from the germline V gene (reference sequence). The V and J ends lost 8 bases and 3 bases, in that order; junction bases with no gene match: 12. The part of the CDR3 DNA that was read is TGTGCCAGTGGGGACAGTTCCCCCTTGGACACTGAA. Its protein is CASGDSSPLDTE. The entire CDR3 reads CASGDSSPLDTEAFF. Filled out from reference TRBV19 and TRBJ1-1, the complete variable domain reads DGGITQSPKYLFRKEGQNVTLSCEQNLNHDAMYWYRQDPGQGLRLIYYSQIVNDFQKGDIAEGYSVSREKKESFPLTVTSAQKNPTAFYLCASGDSSPLDTEAFFGQGTRLTVV.

This clone has ten or more counts. Read coverage stops 3 residues before the CDR3 terminus; the germline J gene supplies the remainder. The gene calls are TRBV19 and TRBJ2-7; D is unclear. This CDR3 contains 13 residues. Deletions cut 4 bases from V and 0 bases from J, with 7 bases between. Germline V gene lookup returns CDR1 LNHDA and CDR2 SQIVND (reference sequence). CDR3 sequence reads: CASSTEASYEQYF. The CDR3 bases that were read are TGTGCCAGTAGTACAGAAGCCTCCTACGAG.

This clone has at least ten counts. Read data end 3 residues before the CDR3 end; the end is taken from the germline J gene. The gene calls are TRBV5-6 and TRBJ2-1; 9 bases match TRBD2. Germline V lookup: CDR1 SGHDT, CDR2 YYEEEE. The V segment lost 4 bases and the J segment 9 bases; nucleotides outside the gene matches: 2. The CDR3 consists of 12 residues. The CDR3 loop is CASSILAGEQFF. The sequenced CDR3 bases are TGTGCCAGCAGCATACTAGCGGGTGAG.

Remarks on this clone: The read ends 3 residues early relative to the CDR3; the germline J gene fills the gap. This chain uses TRBV11-2 with TRBJ1-5; 12 bases map to TRBD1. With V trimmed by 2 bases and J by 6 bases, 2 bases remained unmatched. The CDR3 covers 15 residues. Germline loops: CDR1 SGHAT, CDR2 FQNNGV. The CDR3 bases that were read are TGTGCCAGCAGCTTATCGGGACAGGGGGCTCAGCCC. Translation: CASSLSGQGAQP. The complete CDR3 sequence is CASSLSGQGAQPQHF.

This clone was found many times. The CDR3 loop reads CASSSGTGGSYEQYF. Partial CDR3 DNA: TGTGCCAGCAGTTCCGGGACAGGGGGCTCCTACGAG. The chain recombines TRBV6-4 with TRBJ2-7, with 11 bases that match TRBD1. The read stops 3 residues short of the end of the CDR3; the missing end is completed from the germline J gene. With 5 bases clipped from V and 0 bases from J, the junction kept 3 bases outside the gene matches. The CDR3 consists of 15 residues. Germline values: CDR1 MRHNA, CDR2 SNTAGT.

This clone was seen many times. The missing CDR3 end, 3 residues past where the read stops, is filled in from the germline J gene. The genes are TRBV7-9 and TRBJ1-5, with unresolved D. Germline V gives CDR1 SEHNR, CDR2 FQNEAQ (reference sequence). The CDR3 length is 15 residues. V dropped 1 base and J dropped 1 base, with 8 bases sitting between them. Partial CDR3 DNA: TGTGCCAGCAGCTTAGTAGGGTCGAGCAATCAGCCC. Protein: CASSLVGSSNQP. The entire CDR3 is CASSLVGSSNQPQHF.